Below are 19 T cell receptor beta chains sequenced from a single sample in a study of CD8+ T cells in alopecia areata. After isolation, RNA underwent reverse transcription to generate cDNA as the sequencing template. Repertoires were generated with immunoSEQ multiplex PCR, while TCRdb's copy carries only in-frame clones and drops some. The sample contains hundreds of thousands of clones, 50% to 65% of which appear only once. Sequenced here: CD4+ T cells sorted from blood, sampled at week 0. The source is a human donor with alopecia areata.

The genes are TRBV29-1 and TRBJ1-2; D uncertain. Germline V gene data show CDR1 as SQVTM and CDR2 as ANQGSEA. Trimming left V 1 base short and J 6 bases short, with 9 bases between. The CDR3 has 12 amino acids. The CDR3 region is CSVEVNGDGYTF. As DNA, the CDR3 is TGCAGCGTTGAAGTGAACGGGGATGGCTACACCTTC.

The chain links TRBV7-9 to TRBJ2-2, with unresolved D. V was cut by 3 bases and J by 0 bases, with 5 bases left in between. The CDR3 length is 14 residues. Germline lookup yields CDR1 SEHNR and CDR2 FQNEAQ (reference sequence). The CDR3 nucleotides are TGTGCCAGCAGCTTGGGTGCGAACACCGGGGAGCTGTTTTTT. It translates to CASSLGANTGELFF.

A few counts support this clone. The J gene is TRBJ2-2, the V gene TRBV5-6; TRBD1 matches at 8 bases. V trimming: 5 bases; J trimming: 1 base; junction bases outside the gene matches: 13. The germline gives CDR1 SGHDT, CDR2 YYEEEE. There are 18 residues in the CDR3. The CDR3 protein is CASRLELGDRGNTGELFF. The CDR3 DNA is TGTGCCAGCAGACTGGAGTTGGGAGACAGGGGGAACACCGGGGAGCTGTTTTTT.

This clone was counted once. The chain joins TRBV30 to TRBJ2-5, with D perhaps TRBD1 or TRBD2 (5 bases each). Between the trimmed V and J ends, which lost 0 bases and 4 bases, there was a span of 12 bases. CDR3 length: 14 residues. Germline V lookup: CDR1 GTSNPN, CDR2 SVGIG (reference sequence). CDR3 protein: CAWSVFPGRETQYF. CDR3 DNA sequence: TGTGCCTGGAGTGTCTTTCCGGGGCGAGAGACCCAGTACTTC.

The chain links TRBV7-9 to TRBJ1-1; 8 bases align to TRBD1. V lost 0 bases to trimming and J lost 1 base; unmatched junction nucleotides: 1. Germline loops: CDR1 SEHNR, CDR2 FQNEAQ (reference sequence). The CDR3 covers 15 residues. CDR3 region: CASSLAGQANTEAFF. The CDR3 nucleotides are TGTGCCAGCAGCTTAGCGGGACAGGCGAACACTGAAGCTTTCTTT.

The V call is TRBV7-8, the J call TRBJ1-1; D is unresolved. Trimming left V 4 bases short and J 1 base short, with 16 bases between. Germline values: CDR1 SGHVS, CDR2 FQNEAQ. This CDR3 spans 16 amino acids. CDR3 sequence reads: CASSSTPGKRNTEAFF. DNA for the CDR3: TGTGCCAGCAGCTCCACCCCGGGGAAGAGGAACACTGAAGCTTTCTTT.

V and J are TRBV4-1 and TRBJ2-1; 8 nucleotides line up with TRBD2. The trim removed 4 bases at V and 4 bases at J, leaving 6 bases unmatched. The CDR3 covers 15 residues. Germline V gene data show CDR1 as MGHRA and CDR2 as YSYEKL. The CDR3 DNA follows: TGCGCCAGCAGCCCGGGGGGGAAAAAATACAATGAGCAGTTCTTC. This translates into CASSPGGKKYNEQFF.

This clone was seen only a few times. The chain couples TRBV29-1 to TRBJ2-4, with TRBD1 matching 7 bases. V shed 5 bases and J 1 base; nucleotides not matched to a gene: 2. Germline-derived CDR1 and CDR2 are SQVTM and ANQGSEA. The CDR3 totals 13 residues. CDR3 nucleotide sequence: TGCAGCGTTTTACAGGGGGCCAAAAACATTCAGTACTTC. Its protein product is CSVLQGAKNIQYF.

The rearrangement joins TRBV30 to TRBJ2-1; tentatively, D is TRBD2 (6 bases). Trimming removed 7 bases at V and 0 bases at J, with 22 bases between. This CDR3 region has 17 residues. Per germline, CDR1 GTSNPN and CDR2 SVGIG (reference sequence). The CDR3 DNA follows: TGTGCCTCCCAAATCTCTAGCGACCACCTCTCCTACAATGAGCAGTTCTTC. It yields the protein CASQISSDHLSYNEQFF.

This clone was recorded a few times. The rearrangement uses TRBV19 and TRBJ2-1; D gene uncertain. Germline V gene data show CDR1 as LNHDA and CDR2 as SQIVND (reference sequence). The CDR3 spans 15 residues. V lost 5 bases to trimming and J lost 4 bases, with 15 bases between them. CDR3 region: CASSPAERGYNEQFF. CDR3 nucleotides: TGTGCCAGTAGTCCGGCGGAGCGAGGTTACAATGAGCAGTTCTTC.

The chain combines TRBV5-1 with TRBJ1-2; no reliable D call. V lost 2 bases to trimming and J lost 2 bases, with 10 bases between them. Per germline, CDR1 SGHRS and CDR2 YFSETQ. The CDR3 contains 14 residues. The CDR3 spells CASSLGEVNYGYTF. For the CDR3, the DNA is TGCGCCAGCAGCTTAGGTGAAGTGAACTATGGCTACACCTTC.

A few counts support this clone. The chain uses TRBV6-5 and TRBJ2-7, with a possible D match to TRBD1 (5 bases). The germline gives CDR1 MNHEY, CDR2 SVGAGI. With 2 bases removed from V and 3 bases from J, the gap between germline ends came to 14 bases. The CDR3 covers 15 residues. Here the CDR3 DNA reads TGTGCCAGCAGTTACAGGGGAATGGGTTACTACGAGCAGTACTTC. This codes for CASSYRGMGYYEQYF.

This clone appeared once. The chain links TRBV18 to TRBJ1-2; tentative D call: TRBD1 (6 bases). Germline lookup yields CDR1 KGHSH and CDR2 LQKENI. Trimming pared 3 bases from V and 8 bases from J, leaving 19 bases between. CDR3 size: 15 residues. Written as DNA, the CDR3 is TGTGCCAGCTCACCTCAGACAGGCCCTTCCGGGGGCTACACCTTC. This codes for CASSPQTGPSGGYTF.

This clone has a handful of counts. The chain is built from TRBV7-9 and TRBJ1-3, with 9 bases lining up with TRBD1. Germline V CDR1 and CDR2: SEHNR, FQNEAQ (reference sequence). J was trimmed by 4 bases and V by 2 bases; bases with no gene match: 15. The CDR3 totals 19 residues. The CDR3 reads CASSLWTRRDRAGGNTIYF. For the CDR3, the DNA is TGTGCCAGCAGCTTATGGACAAGGAGGGACAGGGCCGGCGGAAACACCATATATTTT. Looking up the rest from reference TRBV7-9 and TRBJ1-3 gives the full variable domain: DTGVSQNPRHKITKRGQNVTFRCDPISEHNRLYWYRQTLGQGPEFLTYFQNEAQLEKSRLLSDRFSAERPKGSFSTLEIQRTEQGDSAMYLCASSLWTRRDRAGGNTIYFGEGSWLTVV.

The chain has TRBV7-2 and TRBJ2-7; TRBD2 agrees at 7 bases. Germline loops: CDR1 SGHTA, CDR2 FQGNSA. The CDR3 runs 14 residues. J was trimmed by 3 bases and V by 4 bases; bases with no gene match: 6. The CDR3, as DNA: TGTGCCAGCAGCTCCCGGGGGGATTACTACGAGCAGTACTTC. It translates to CASSSRGDYYEQYF.

This clone was picked up a small number of times. The chain links TRBV5-1 to TRBJ2-3; 7 nucleotides agree with TRBD2. The CDR3 contains 15 residues. From germline, CDR1 is SGHRS and CDR2 YFSETQ. Trimming cost V 6 bases and J 0 bases; bases outside gene matches: 7. In nucleotides, the CDR3 is TGCGCCAGCAATAAGCTAGCGGCTAGCACAGATACGCAGTATTTT. Its translation: CASNKLAASTDTQYF.

This chain connects TRBV7-2 to TRBJ2-6, with 10 positions matching TRBD1. J lost 1 base, V lost 1 base, and 7 bases had no gene match. CDR3 length: 19 amino acids. Germline V gene data show CDR1 as SGHTA and CDR2 as FQGNSA. CDR3 loop: CASSLVRGTGVSGANVLTF. The CDR3 nucleotides read TGTGCCAGCAGCTTAGTTCGCGGGACAGGGGTGTCTGGGGCCAACGTCCTGACTTTC.

The chain employs TRBV7-9 and TRBJ1-1; the D gene is possibly TRBD1 (5 bases). The CDR3 covers 14 residues. Germline V gives CDR1 SEHNR, CDR2 FQNEAQ (reference sequence). V dropped 11 bases and J dropped 1 base, with 17 bases sitting between them. CDR3: CAGITTQANTEAFF. In nucleotides, the CDR3 is TGTGCCGGAATAACAACACAGGCGAACACTGAAGCTTTCTTT.

In its sample, this clone was seen a few times. This chain connects TRBV29-1 to TRBJ1-1, with unresolved D. The germline V gene has CDR1 SQVTM and CDR2 ANQGSEA. V shed 4 bases and J shed 5 bases, with 8 bases lying between them. This CDR3 spans 11 amino acids. The CDR3 region is CSVGYGTEAFF. DNA of the CDR3: TGCAGCGTTGGGTATGGGACTGAAGCTTTCTTT. The full variable domain, in which reference TRBV29-1 and TRBJ1-1 provide the parts outside the CDR3, is SAVISQKPSRDICQRGTSLTIQCQVDSQVTMMFWYRQQPGQSLTLIATANQGSEATYESGFVIDKFPISRPNLTFSTLTVSNMSPEDSSIYLCSVGYGTEAFFGQGTRLTVV.